The 5 T cell receptor beta chains reported below all come from one sample, sequenced in a study of cytomegalovirus exposure and HLA in healthy donors. The PCR employed 60 Vbeta primers together with 13 Jbeta primers. Produced via immunoSEQ multiplex PCR; TCRdb's table is partial and in-frame only. The table lists some 200,000 clones. The sequenced sample was PBMCs. These receptors came from a woman aged 18-35 years in good health and CMV-seropositive.

This chain connects TRBV18 to TRBJ1-1, with D possibly TRBD1 on 5 matching bases. Trimming pared 3 bases from V and 9 bases from J, leaving 11 bases between. There are 12 residues in the CDR3. Germline V gene lookup returns CDR1 KGHSH and CDR2 LQKENI. Here the CDR3 reads CASSPMTAQAFF. CDR3 DNA sequence: TGTGCCAGCTCACCTATGACAGCCCAAGCTTTCTTT.

The chain is built from TRBV6-1 and TRBJ2-1; 7 bases fit TRBD2. Trimming at V came to 6 bases and at J to 3 bases, leaving 2 bases not matched to a gene. Per the germline V gene, CDR1 is MNHNS and CDR2 is SASEGT. The CDR3 runs to 13 residues. The CDR3 coding sequence is TGTGCCAGCAGCGGGGGGTTCTACAATGAGCAGTTCTTC. This translates into CASSGGFYNEQFF.

CDR3 region: CSVEAGGMAEAFF. In nucleotides, the CDR3 is TGCAGCGTTGAAGCGGGGGGAATGGCTGAAGCTTTCTTT. The chain uses TRBV29-1 and TRBJ1-1; possible D gene TRBD1, 5 bases. Trimming pared 1 base from V and 6 bases from J, leaving 12 bases between. The length of the CDR3 is 13 residues. Germline V gene sequence: CDR1 SQVTM, CDR2 ANQGSEA.

The rearrangement links TRBV7-9 to TRBJ2-3, with TRBD2 matching over 15 bases. The germline CDR1 and CDR2 sequences are SEHNR and FQNEAQ (reference sequence). This CDR3 is 19 amino acids long. Unmatched junction bases numbered 9, after V lost 1 base and J lost 4 bases. The CDR3 nucleotides read TGTGCCAGCAGCTTAGGGGCCGGAGGGACTAGCGGGAGGCCAGATACGCAGTATTTT. Translating gives CASSLGAGGTSGRPDTQYF.

The V gene is TRBV19, the J gene TRBJ2-1; 10 positions agree with TRBD1. Per germline, CDR1 LNHDA and CDR2 SQIVND (reference sequence). The trim removed 5 bases at V and 8 bases at J, leaving 9 bases unmatched. The CDR3 is 15 residues long. In nucleotides, the CDR3 is TGTGCCAGTAGTGCCTCCGGGACAGGGGTGGATGAGCAGTTCTTC. It codes for CASSASGTGVDEQFF. The whole variable domain, filled in from reference TRBV19 and TRBJ2-1, reads DGGITQSPKYLFRKEGQNVTLSCEQNLNHDAMYWYRQDPGQGLRLIYYSQIVNDFQKGDIAEGYSVSREKKESFPLTVTSAQKNPTAFYLCASSASGTGVDEQFFGPGTRLTVL.